The present entry profiles one T cell receptor (beta chain) with its context. Its target is unknown. This record belongs to a study of response to subunit inactivated influenza vaccine. Study-level results: The authors suggested that every seasonal influenza vaccination recruits few new T cells.

TCRdb re-called the RT-PCR reads through MiXCR, storing one row per CDR3 protein. The sample shows around 480,000 distinct CDR3 sequences, more than 15% of them seen only once. Germline CDR1 reads MNHGY; CDR2 reads SAAAGT. The CDR3 contains 15 residues. V dropped 6 bases and J dropped 4 bases, with 18 bases sitting between them. The material sequenced was CD4+ T cells sorted from PBMCs, taken around 25 months after vaccination. The sequence derives from a man between 50 and 75 years old who received an inactivated influenza vaccine. The chain is built from TRBV6-8 and TRBJ1-1; perhaps TRBD1 as D (5 bases). CDR3 protein: CASRSPGLRLTEAFF. In DNA form, the CDR3 reads TGTGCCAGCAGGTCCCCAGGGTTACGTCTCACTGAAGCTTTCTTT.